The rows below give T cell receptor beta chains drawn from one sample of a study of early T cells in non-severe SARS-CoV-2 infection. Each CDR3 protein is one row after TCRdb ran MiXCR on the 5' RACE reads. The table records about 64,000 distinct CDR3 sequences, about an eighth of them present only once. The sequencing sample was made of whole blood. The source is an adult who was a healthcare worker with PCR-confirmed SARS-CoV-2 infection or an uninfected control (not recorded which). Each CDR3 is given with its conserved first and last residue. D genes are given only for firm matches. The size of a clone is reported for some rows only, either as once, few or many, or as a class for expanded clones.

J gene: TRBJ2-5; D gene: .; clone size: few; V gene: TRBV29-1; CDR3 protein: CSVVPPSTQYF; CDR3 DNA: TGCAGCGTTGTTCCCCCGTCGACCCAGTACTTC
J gene: TRBJ2-6; D gene: .; clone size: .; V gene: TRBV11-2; CDR3 protein: CASSPTLGGANVLTF; CDR3 DNA: TGTGCCAGCAGCCCGACATTGGGAGGGGCCAACGTCCTGACTTTC
J gene: TRBJ2-2; D gene: TRBD1; clone size: .; V gene: TRBV6-6; CDR3 protein: CASSYLTGGGGELFF; CDR3 DNA: TGTGCCAGCAGTTACCTGACAGGGGGCGGCGGGGAGCTGTTTTTT
J gene: TRBJ2-4; D gene: TRBD2; clone size: many; V gene: TRBV12-3/TRBV12-4; CDR3 protein: CASSPGLGRAKNIQYF; CDR3 DNA: TGTGCCAGCAGTCCCGGACTAGGCCGGGCCAAAAACATTCAGTACTTC
J gene: TRBJ2-1; D gene: .; clone size: many; V gene: TRBV20-1; CDR3 protein: CSARGPTGFEQFF; CDR3 DNA: TGCAGTGCTAGAGGTCCCACAGGGTTTGAGCAGTTCTTC
J gene: TRBJ1-2; D gene: TRBD1; clone size: .; V gene: TRBV18; CDR3 protein: CASSPDRLNYGYTF; CDR3 DNA: TGTGCCAGCTCGCCGGACAGGTTAAACTATGGCTACACCTTC
J gene: TRBJ2-1; D gene: .; clone size: few; V gene: TRBV11-3; CDR3 protein: CASSLVGAAEQFF; CDR3 DNA: TGTGCCAGCAGCTTAGTTGGGGCTGCTGAGCAGTTCTTC
J gene: TRBJ2-2; D gene: .; clone size: many; V gene: TRBV19; CDR3 protein: CASKSPNTGELFF; CDR3 DNA: TGTGCCAGTAAGAGCCCTAACACCGGGGAGCTGTTTTTT
J gene: TRBJ1-5; D gene: .; clone size: few; V gene: TRBV18; CDR3 protein: CASSRRQVKGNQPQHF; CDR3 DNA: TGTGCCAGCTCACGCCGACAGGTAAAAGGGAATCAGCCCCAGCATTTT
J gene: TRBJ2-5; D gene: .; clone size: many; V gene: TRBV7-9; CDR3 protein: CASSLPLGPQETQYF; CDR3 DNA: TGTGCCAGCAGCTTACCCCTAGGTCCACAAGAGACCCAGTACTTC
J gene: TRBJ2-2; D gene: TRBD2; clone size: .; V gene: TRBV7-7; CDR3 protein: CASSPLARGVPGELFF; CDR3 DNA: TGTGCCAGCAGCCCCCTCGCCCGGGGGGTACCCGGGGAGCTGTTTTTT
J gene: TRBJ2-1; D gene: .; clone size: few; V gene: TRBV6-2/TRBV6-3; CDR3 protein: CASSGRGNEQFF; CDR3 DNA: TGTGCCAGCAGTGGTCGGGGAAATGAGCAGTTCTTC
J gene: TRBJ2-1; D gene: TRBD2; clone size: many; V gene: TRBV28; CDR3 protein: CASSPSGGAPYNEQFF; CDR3 DNA: TGTGCCAGCAGTCCTAGCGGGGGGGCCCCCTACAATGAGCAGTTCTTC
J gene: TRBJ2-3; D gene: TRBD2; clone size: many; V gene: TRBV19; CDR3 protein: CASSKPLAGTDTQYF; CDR3 DNA: TGTGCCAGTAGTAAACCCCTAGCGGGCACAGATACGCAGTATTTT
J gene: TRBJ2-2; D gene: .; clone size: .; V gene: TRBV29-1; CDR3 protein: CSGGTTGELFF; CDR3 DNA: TGCAGCGGAGGGACTACCGGGGAGCTGTTTTTT
J gene: TRBJ1-4; D gene: TRBD1; clone size: few; V gene: TRBV7-6; CDR3 protein: CASSLTGANEKLFF; CDR3 DNA: TGTGCCAGCAGCCTGACAGGGGCAAATGAAAAACTGTTTTTT
J gene: TRBJ2-3; D gene: TRBD2; clone size: .; V gene: TRBV5-1; CDR3 protein: CASSLSGGRTDTQYF; CDR3 DNA: TGCGCCAGCAGCCTTAGCGGGGGGCGCACAGATACGCAGTATTTT
J gene: TRBJ2-6; D gene: .; clone size: .; V gene: TRBV10-3; CDR3 protein: CAIKDNSGANVLTF; CDR3 DNA: TGTGCCATCAAAGATAACTCTGGGGCCAACGTCCTGACTTTC
J gene: TRBJ1-3; D gene: .; clone size: .; V gene: TRBV18; CDR3 protein: CASSPEQYSGNTIYF; CDR3 DNA: TGTGCCAGCTCACCAGAGCAGTACTCTGGAAACACCATATATTTT
J gene: TRBJ2-3; D gene: .; clone size: few; V gene: TRBV19; CDR3 protein: CASSILSPSGDTQYF; CDR3 DNA: TGTGCCAGTAGTATACTGTCGCCCTCGGGGGATACGCAGTATTTT
J gene: TRBJ2-7; D gene: .; clone size: .; V gene: TRBV10-3; CDR3 protein: CAISEGSTYEQYF; CDR3 DNA: TGTGCCATCAGTGAGGGCAGTACCTACGAGCAGTACTTC
J gene: TRBJ1-6; D gene: .; clone size: few; V gene: TRBV27; CDR3 protein: CASSLKYSSPLHF; CDR3 DNA: TGTGCCAGCAGTTTGAAATACAGTTCTCCCCTCCACTTT
J gene: TRBJ1-2; D gene: .; clone size: few; V gene: TRBV7-9; CDR3 protein: CASTLSPGQPYGYTF; CDR3 DNA: TGTGCCAGCACCCTATCCCCGGGACAACCCTATGGCTACACCTTC
J gene: TRBJ1-1; D gene: TRBD1; clone size: few; V gene: TRBV30; CDR3 protein: CAWSWNRGTEAFF; CDR3 DNA: TGTGCCTGGAGTTGGAACAGGGGCACTGAAGCTTTCTTT
J gene: TRBJ2-7; D gene: TRBD1; clone size: .; V gene: TRBV18; CDR3 protein: CASSPGTGIAYEQYF; CDR3 DNA: TGTGCCAGCTCTCCCGGGACAGGGATCGCCTACGAGCAGTACTTC
J gene: TRBJ1-6; D gene: .; clone size: few; V gene: TRBV11-2; CDR3 protein: CASSLARQPNSPLHF; CDR3 DNA: TGTGCCAGCAGCTTGGCCAGGCAGCCTAATTCACCCCTCCACTTT
J gene: TRBJ2-2; D gene: TRBD2; clone size: many; V gene: TRBV2; CDR3 protein: CATGTSPNTGELFF; CDR3 DNA: TGTGCCACTGGGACTAGCCCGAACACCGGGGAGCTGTTTTTT
J gene: TRBJ1-1; D gene: TRBD1; clone size: .; V gene: TRBV29-1; CDR3 protein: CSVGQGRVNTEAFF; CDR3 DNA: TGCAGCGTTGGACAGGGGCGCGTGAACACTGAAGCTTTCTTT
J gene: TRBJ1-5; D gene: TRBD1; clone size: many; V gene: TRBV7-9; CDR3 protein: CASSLDRDRGLYQPQHF; CDR3 DNA: TGTGCCAGCAGCCTAGACCGGGACAGGGGTCTCTATCAGCCCCAGCATTTT
J gene: TRBJ1-5; D gene: TRBD1; clone size: .; V gene: TRBV20-1; CDR3 protein: CSAPRGPGNQPQHF; CDR3 DNA: TGCAGTGCTCCGAGGGGGCCTGGCAATCAGCCCCAGCATTTT
J gene: TRBJ2-7; D gene: TRBD1; clone size: few; V gene: TRBV18; CDR3 protein: CASSPGTGAYEQYF; CDR3 DNA: TGTGCCAGCTCACCCGGGACAGGGGCCTACGAGCAGTACTTC
J gene: TRBJ1-1; D gene: TRBD1; clone size: .; V gene: TRBV12-3/TRBV12-4; CDR3 protein: CASSRYGQGNTEAFF; CDR3 DNA: TGTGCCAGCAGCCGTTATGGACAGGGGAACACTGAAGCTTTCTTT
J gene: TRBJ2-5; D gene: TRBD1; clone size: .; V gene: TRBV20-1; CDR3 protein: CSASKGTGQETQYF; CDR3 DNA: TGCAGTGCTAGCAAGGGGACAGGTCAAGAGACCCAGTACTTC
J gene: TRBJ1-1; D gene: .; clone size: .; V gene: TRBV7-9; CDR3 protein: CASSPRRPSAEAFF; CDR3 DNA: TGTGCCAGCAGCCCACGGCGGCCAAGTGCTGAAGCTTTCTTT
J gene: TRBJ2-7; D gene: TRBD1; clone size: .; V gene: TRBV29-1; CDR3 protein: CSVDIPGQGHFYEQYF; CDR3 DNA: TGCAGCGTTGATATACCGGGACAGGGGCATTTCTACGAGCAGTACTTC
J gene: TRBJ1-1; D gene: .; clone size: .; V gene: TRBV7-8; CDR3 protein: CASRSFGDVNTEAFF; CDR3 DNA: TGTGCCAGCAGAAGCTTCGGAGACGTGAACACTGAAGCTTTCTTT
J gene: TRBJ2-1; D gene: TRBD2; clone size: medium-sized; V gene: TRBV4-2; CDR3 protein: CASSQGTSGHSYNEQFF; CDR3 DNA: TGTGCCAGCAGCCAAGGAACTAGCGGACACTCCTACAATGAGCAGTTCTTC
J gene: TRBJ2-3; D gene: TRBD2; clone size: many; V gene: TRBV9; CDR3 protein: CASSVASLAADTQYF; CDR3 DNA: TGTGCCAGCAGCGTAGCTTCCCTAGCGGCAGATACGCAGTATTTT
J gene: TRBJ1-1; D gene: .; clone size: many; V gene: TRBV12-3/TRBV12-4; CDR3 protein: CASSFQGMNTEAFF; CDR3 DNA: TGTGCCAGCAGTTTTCAGGGGATGAACACTGAAGCTTTCTTT
J gene: TRBJ2-7; D gene: TRBD2; clone size: .; V gene: TRBV5-5; CDR3 protein: CASSPGLAGTYEQYF; CDR3 DNA: TGTGCCAGCAGCCCCGGGTTAGCGGGGACCTACGAGCAGTACTTC
J gene: TRBJ2-1; D gene: .; clone size: few; V gene: TRBV5-6; CDR3 protein: CASSLGDQANGDEQFF; CDR3 DNA: TGTGCCAGCAGCTTGGGGGACCAAGCAAATGGGGATGAGCAGTTCTTC
J gene: TRBJ2-2; D gene: .; clone size: few; V gene: TRBV4-2; CDR3 protein: CASSHPLGTGELFF; CDR3 DNA: TGTGCCAGCAGCCACCCTCTCGGCACCGGGGAGCTGTTTTTT
J gene: TRBJ2-2; D gene: .; clone size: few; V gene: TRBV7-9; CDR3 protein: CASRWGENTGELFF; CDR3 DNA: TGTGCCAGCAGGTGGGGGGAAAACACCGGGGAGCTGTTTTTT
J gene: TRBJ1-5; D gene: .; clone size: many; V gene: TRBV5-5; CDR3 protein: CASSLEGYQPQHF; CDR3 DNA: TGTGCCAGCAGCTTGGAAGGTTATCAGCCCCAGCATTTT
J gene: TRBJ2-7; D gene: TRBD2; clone size: few; V gene: TRBV7-9; CDR3 protein: CAGGTSGTREQYF; CDR3 DNA: TGTGCCGGGGGGACTAGCGGAACTAGGGAGCAGTACTTC
J gene: TRBJ2-3; D gene: TRBD2; clone size: few; V gene: TRBV30; CDR3 protein: CAWSLGLAGGTDTQFF; CDR3 DNA: TGTGCCTGGAGCCTTGGACTAGCGGGAGGCACAGATACGCAGTTTTTT
J gene: TRBJ2-7; D gene: .; clone size: few; V gene: TRBV5-1; CDR3 protein: CASRSVLKGEQYF; CDR3 DNA: TGCGCCAGCAGGTCCGTTCTAAAGGGGGAGCAGTACTTC
J gene: TRBJ2-1; D gene: .; clone size: few; V gene: TRBV11-3; CDR3 protein: CASSDSHLGLQQFF; CDR3 DNA: TGTGCCAGCAGCGACAGCCACTTGGGGCTTCAGCAGTTCTTC
J gene: TRBJ1-1; D gene: .; clone size: many; V gene: TRBV11-2; CDR3 protein: CASSYKGGGTNTEAFF; CDR3 DNA: TGTGCCAGCAGCTATAAAGGGGGGGGCACGAACACTGAAGCTTTCTTT
J gene: TRBJ2-7; D gene: .; clone size: few; V gene: TRBV9; CDR3 protein: CASSPRQYSYEQYF; CDR3 DNA: TGTGCCAGCAGCCCCCGACAGTATTCCTACGAGCAGTACTTC
J gene: TRBJ1-1; D gene: .; clone size: .; V gene: TRBV3-2; CDR3 protein: CASSQEGTEAFF; CDR3 DNA: TGTGCCAGCAGCCAGGAAGGTACTGAAGCTTTCTTT
J gene: TRBJ2-2; D gene: .; clone size: few; V gene: TRBV7-2; CDR3 protein: CASSLQPARNTGELFF; CDR3 DNA: TGTGCCAGCAGCTTGCAACCGGCTAGGAACACCGGGGAGCTGTTTTTT
J gene: TRBJ2-1; D gene: .; clone size: few; V gene: TRBV5-1; CDR3 protein: CASRGVVGVTYNEQFF; CDR3 DNA: TGCGCCAGCAGAGGGGTGGTCGGGGTAACATACAATGAGCAGTTCTTC
J gene: TRBJ2-2; D gene: TRBD1; clone size: many; V gene: TRBV29-1; CDR3 protein: CSVDRGRTGELFF; CDR3 DNA: TGCAGCGTGGACAGGGGTAGGACCGGGGAGCTGTTTTTT